What follows are 28 T cell receptor beta chains derived from one specimen sequenced in a study of shared clonotypes between healthy human individuals. Method: immunoSEQ multiplex PCR; TCRdb's copy keeps in-frame clones and lacks some. The table records about 2.3 million clones, roughly 92% of them present only once. The sample consisted of naive CD4+ T cells from PBMCs. Subset specified: CD45RA+ positively selected. The receptors shown here come from a young man in good health. Some clones in this sample may be carry-over from other donors' samples.

Concerning this clone: Other DNA sequences in the sample encode the same CDR3. Written as DNA, the CDR3 is TGTGCCAGCAGTCCTCGACCCGGAGCTAATGAAAAACTGTTTTTT. Its translation is CASSPRPGANEKLFF. The chain employs TRBV28 and TRBJ1-4; D unresolved. This CDR3 region has 15 residues. The V and J ends lost 5 bases and 3 bases respectively, with 13 bases between them. Germline CDR1 and CDR2: MDHEN and SYDVKM.

This rearrangement joins TRBV7-9 to TRBJ1-2; 7 bases are shared with TRBD1. The CDR3 is 16 residues long. Unmatched junction bases numbered 10, after V lost 0 bases and J lost 6 bases. Looked up from germline, CDR1 is SEHNR and CDR2 is FQNEAQ (reference sequence). The CDR3 sequence: CASSLAYRGGLDGYTF. CDR3 nucleotide sequence: TGTGCCAGCAGCTTAGCTTACAGGGGAGGTTTGGATGGCTACACCTTC.

Remarks on this clone: This specimen includes other DNA sequences encoding the same CDR3. J is TRBJ1-4 and V is TRBV27; TRBD1 is a possible D gene (5 bases). V lost 2 bases to trimming and J lost 8 bases, with 12 bases between them. This CDR3 is built from 14 residues. Germline V CDR1 and CDR2: MNHEY, SMNVEV (reference sequence). The CDR3 loop reads CASSLQGLGEKLFF. The CDR3 DNA sequence: TGTGCCAGCAGTTTACAGGGTTTGGGGGAAAAACTGTTTTTT.

The chain recombines TRBV27 with TRBJ1-1; 10 bases agree with TRBD1. The germline V gene has CDR1 MNHEY and CDR2 SMNVEV (reference sequence). The CDR3 extends over 15 amino acids. The junction had 10 bases not matched to a gene; V was cut back by 7 bases and J by 5 bases. CDR3 loop: CASKGAGTGETEAFF. The CDR3 DNA reads as TGTGCCAGCAAAGGAGCCGGGACAGGGGAAACTGAAGCTTTCTTT.

The genes are TRBV19 and TRBJ2-1; maybe TRBD1 (5 bases). The CDR3 extends over 14 amino acids. Germline CDR1 LNHDA, CDR2 SQIVND (reference sequence). V was clipped by 4 bases and J by 4 bases, with 11 bases between them. CDR3 bases: TGTGCCAGTAGTACCAACTACAGGTACAATGAGCAGTTCTTC. Translation: CASSTNYRYNEQFF.

This clone was recorded only once. V and J are TRBV2 and TRBJ2-2; either TRBD1 or TRBD2 may supply D (5 bases each). This CDR3 spans 16 amino acids. V dropped 3 bases and J dropped 5 bases, with 16 bases sitting between them. Germline V CDR1 and CDR2: SNHLY, FYNNEI. The CDR3 nucleotides are TGTGCCAGCAGTGACGGGGCAGGGTCAGCAACCGGGGAGCTGTTTTTT. Its protein is CASSDGAGSATGELFF. Full variable domain (rest looked up from reference TRBV2 and TRBJ2-2): EPEVTQTPSHQVTQMGQEVILRCVPISNHLYFYWYRQILGQKVEFLVSFYNNEISEKSEIFDDQFSVERPDGSNFTLKIRSTKLEDSAMYFCASSDGAGSATGELFFGEGSRLTVL.

V is TRBV28 and J is TRBJ1-1, with 8 positions matching TRBD1. Germline assignment: CDR1 MDHEN and CDR2 SYDVKM. Unmatched junction bases numbered 11, after V lost 5 bases and J lost 6 bases. CDR3 length: 15 residues. The CDR3 spells CASSPSGQGLAEAFF. As DNA, the CDR3 is TGTGCCAGCAGTCCCTCCGGACAGGGTCTTGCTGAAGCTTTCTTT.

The chain links TRBV28 to TRBJ2-7; 9 bases align to TRBD1. V dropped 5 bases and J dropped 3; count of bases not matched to a gene: 11. The CDR3 covers 16 residues. The germline V gene has CDR1 MDHEN and CDR2 SYDVKM. The CDR3 reads CASSLMGQGKNYEQYF. CDR3 nucleotide sequence: TGTGCCAGCAGTCTAATGGGACAGGGTAAAAACTACGAGCAGTACTTC.

The genes are TRBV7-9 and TRBJ2-7, with a possible D match to TRBD1 (5 bases). The V and J ends lost 0 bases and 6 bases respectively, with 6 bases between them. Germline V CDR1 and CDR2: SEHNR, FQNEAQ (reference sequence). The CDR3 covers 12 residues. Written as DNA, the CDR3 is TGTGCCAGCAGCTTAGCAGGGGCCGAGCAGTACTTC. Protein sequence: CASSLAGAEQYF.

This clone appeared a single time. The chain couples TRBV7-2 to TRBJ2-3, with no clear D. The V gene's germline CDR1 is SGHTA and CDR2 FQGNSA. This CDR3 is built from 12 residues. The ends were cut back, 1 base at V and 6 bases at J, with 5 bases in the middle. CDR3 bases: TGTGCCAGCAGCTTAGACTTTGATACGCAGTATTTT. As protein: CASSLDFDTQYF.

This clone has only a few counts. The chain joins TRBV7-9 to TRBJ2-7; D is perhaps TRBD1 (5 bases). CDR3 length: 12 amino acids. Trimming pared 5 bases from V and 3 bases from J, leaving 8 bases between. Germline V gene sequence: CDR1 SEHNR, CDR2 FQNEAQ (reference sequence). This CDR3 is CASSHDSYEQYF. In DNA, the CDR3 is TGTGCCAGCAGCCACGACAGCTACGAGCAGTACTTC.

The chain joins TRBV5-5 to TRBJ1-5; the D is unclear. Germline V gene sequence: CDR1 SGHKS, CDR2 YYEKEE (reference sequence). This CDR3 has 15 residues. V was cut by 3 bases and J by 2 bases, with 12 bases left in between. CDR3 in DNA: TGTGCCAGCAGCTGGGTATGGGTCGGCAATCAGCCCCAGCATTTT. Translated: CASSWVWVGNQPQHF.

The V gene is TRBV5-4, the J gene TRBJ2-5; 13 nucleotides match TRBD2. V trimming: 0 bases; J trimming: 2 bases; junction bases outside the gene matches: 7. This CDR3 region has 18 residues. The germline V gene encodes CDR1 SGHNT and CDR2 YYREEE (reference sequence). CDR3: CASSLGGLAGRGQETQYF. In DNA form, the CDR3 reads TGTGCCAGCAGCTTGGGGGGACTAGCGGGACGTGGGCAAGAGACCCAGTACTTC.

V and J are TRBV7-2 and TRBJ2-4; D not certain. CDR1 is SGHTA and CDR2 is FQGNSA in the germline V gene. Trimming removed 1 base from V and 2 bases from J, with 6 bases in between. The CDR3 consists of 14 residues. Here the CDR3 reads CASSLERTKNIQYF. The CDR3 region has the DNA TGTGCCAGCAGCTTAGAACGGACCAAAAACATTCAGTACTTC.

This clone was detected only once. This sequence joins TRBV19 and TRBJ2-5; 7 nucleotides line up with TRBD2. The DNA end favors TRBJ2-7, so the J call may be wrong. The CDR3 spans 15 residues. Per the germline V gene, CDR1 is LNHDA and CDR2 is SQIVND (reference sequence). The CDR3 spells CASTATGEGSYEQYF. The CDR3 DNA reads TGTGCCAGTACCGCAACGGGGGAGGGCTCCTACGAGCAGTACTTC.

The rearrangement links TRBV7-8 to TRBJ2-2; 8 nucleotides match TRBD1. V gave up 0 bases and J gave up 5 bases; unmatched junction bases: 5. The CDR3 has 16 residues. Germline loops: CDR1 SGHVS, CDR2 FQNEAQ. CDR3 region: CASSLAGRGRTGELFF. The CDR3 bases are TGTGCCAGCAGCTTAGCAGGCAGGGGGCGGACCGGGGAGCTGTTTTTT.

The V and J genes are TRBV5-1 and TRBJ1-4; D gene ambiguous. CDR1 and CDR2 (germline): SGHRS, YFSETQ. Trimming took 5 bases from V and 5 from J, leaving 16 bases between them. The CDR3 extends over 15 amino acids. DNA of the CDR3: TGCGCCAGCAGGACGTTGAAGGCAGAGAATGAAAAACTGTTTTTT. Residues: CASRTLKAENEKLFF.

The chain combines TRBV2 with TRBJ2-7, with 9 nucleotides matching TRBD2. CDR1 and CDR2 (germline): SNHLY, FYNNEI. The CDR3 length is 15 residues. Losses at the gene ends were 4 bases for V and 7 bases for J; bases not matched to a gene: 11. The CDR3 protein is CASSGVRGRAREQYF. In DNA, the CDR3 is TGTGCCAGCAGTGGGGTGCGCGGGAGGGCCAGGGAGCAGTACTTC.

The chain carries TRBV27 and TRBJ2-2; D is undetermined. The V end was cut by 1 base, the J end by 2 bases, with 11 bases between. CDR1 MNHEY and CDR2 SMNVEV come from the germline V gene (reference sequence). CDR3 length equals 16 residues. The CDR3 is CASSLLATANTGELFF. The CDR3 nucleotides are TGTGCCAGCAGTTTATTAGCCACCGCTAACACCGGGGAGCTGTTTTTT.

This clone came up once. The V gene is TRBV6-1, the J gene TRBJ2-5; no clear D gene. The CDR3 loop spans 13 amino acids. The V gene's germline CDR1 is MNHNS and CDR2 SASEGT. Trimming shortened V by 1 base and J by 5 bases, and 8 bases separated the two germline ends. CDR3 sequence: CASSEEGRETQYF. DNA of the CDR3: TGTGCCAGCAGTGAAGAGGGTAGGGAGACCCAGTACTTC.

This chain joins TRBV27 and TRBJ1-6; no definite D call. Germline values: CDR1 MNHEY, CDR2 SMNVEV (reference sequence). This CDR3 is built from 13 residues. V was clipped by 3 bases and J by 8 bases, with 8 bases between them. Here the CDR3 reads CASSFGYDSPLHF. DNA for the CDR3: TGTGCCAGCAGTTTTGGGTATGATTCACCCCTCCACTTT.

The V gene is TRBV5-6, the J gene TRBJ1-3, with 8 bases that match TRBD1. The V gene's germline CDR1 is SGHDT and CDR2 YYEEEE. J was trimmed by 0 bases and V by 2 bases; bases with no gene match: 7. This CDR3 contains 17 residues. CDR3 bases: TGTGCCAGCAGCTTCCGGGACAGGATGCTCTCTGGAAACACCATATATTTT. It translates to CASSFRDRMLSGNTIYF.

CDR3 amino acids: CASSDGPNTGELFF. The CDR3, as DNA: TGTGCCAGCTCAGATGGCCCGAACACCGGGGAGCTGTTTTTT. This sequence joins TRBV18 and TRBJ2-2; D uncertain. Germline V gene sequence: CDR1 KGHSH, CDR2 LQKENI. V was cut by 5 bases and J by 0 bases, with 7 bases left in between. This CDR3 spans 14 amino acids.

The CDR3 coding sequence is TGTGCCTGGAGCGATGAAACGGCCCAGTACTTC. It is translated as CAWSDETAQYF. The rearrangement joins TRBV30 to TRBJ2-5; no clear D gene. Germline V CDR1 and CDR2: GTSNPN, SVGIG (reference sequence). This CDR3 is built from 11 residues. Trimming took off 3 bases at V and 9 bases at J, with 11 bases between the two ends.

The chain carries TRBV5-1 and TRBJ1-2; maybe TRBD1 (6 bases). The V end lost 0 bases, the J end lost 4 bases, and 16 bases lay between the germline ends. The CDR3 length is 16 residues. Germline CDR1 reads SGHRS; CDR2 reads YFSETQ. In nucleotides, the CDR3 is TGCGCCAGCAGCTTGGGCAGGGGCACAGGAGGCTATGGCTACACCTTC. This translates into CASSLGRGTGGYGYTF.

This clone was seen just once. J is TRBJ2-2 and V is TRBV23-1, with D unclear. TRBV23-1 is identified as an open reading frame with a role that is uncertain. Trimming took 3 bases from V and 6 from J, leaving 11 bases between them. CDR3 size: 14 residues. DNA for the CDR3: TGCGCCAGCAGTCAGTCCGGTCGCCCCGGGGAGCTGTTTTTT. The encoded protein is CASSQSGRPGELFF.

This chain connects TRBV18 to TRBJ2-4; 7 positions match TRBD2. The trim removed 5 bases at V and 1 base at J, leaving 8 bases unmatched. The CDR3 has 16 residues. Germline V lookup: CDR1 KGHSH, CDR2 LQKENI. CDR3 protein: CASSSGLDPAKNIQYF. As DNA, the CDR3 is TGTGCCAGCTCATCTGGACTAGATCCGGCCAAAAACATTCAGTACTTC.

With respect to this clone: The sample carries other DNA sequences with the same CDR3. V and J are TRBV7-2 and TRBJ2-7; weak D call: TRBD2 (5 bases). The germline CDR1 and CDR2 sequences are SGHTA and FQGNSA. CDR3 length: 13 amino acids. The V gene lost 0 bases and the J gene lost 2 bases, with 5 bases spanning the gap. The CDR3 protein is CASSLARAYEQYF. CDR3 DNA: TGTGCCAGCAGCTTAGCGCGGGCCTACGAGCAGTACTTC.